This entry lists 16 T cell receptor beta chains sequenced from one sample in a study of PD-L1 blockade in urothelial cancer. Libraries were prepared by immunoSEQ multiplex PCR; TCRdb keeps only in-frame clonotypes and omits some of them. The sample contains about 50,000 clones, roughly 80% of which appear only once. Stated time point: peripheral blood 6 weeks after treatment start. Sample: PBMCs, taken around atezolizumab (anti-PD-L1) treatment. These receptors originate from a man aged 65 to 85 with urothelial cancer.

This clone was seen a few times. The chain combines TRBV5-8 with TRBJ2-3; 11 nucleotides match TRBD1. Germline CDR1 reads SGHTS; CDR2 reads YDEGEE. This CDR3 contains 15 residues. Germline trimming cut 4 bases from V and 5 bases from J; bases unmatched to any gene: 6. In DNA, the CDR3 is TGTGCCAGCAGCCTCGGACAGGGGGCAGGAGATACGCAGTATTTT. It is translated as CASSLGQGAGDTQYF.

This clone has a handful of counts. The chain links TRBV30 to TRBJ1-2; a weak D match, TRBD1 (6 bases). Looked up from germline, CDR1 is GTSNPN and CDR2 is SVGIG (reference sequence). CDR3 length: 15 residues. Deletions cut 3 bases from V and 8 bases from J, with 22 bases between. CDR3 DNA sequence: TGTGCCTGGAGCCGAGACAGGTTCAAAGGGGCCGGCTACACCTTC. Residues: CAWSRDRFKGAGYTF.

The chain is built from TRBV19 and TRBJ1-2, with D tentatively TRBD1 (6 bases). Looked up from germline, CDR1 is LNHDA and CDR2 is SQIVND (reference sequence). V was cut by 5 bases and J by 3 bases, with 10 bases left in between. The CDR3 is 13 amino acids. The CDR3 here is CASSQRTDYGYTF. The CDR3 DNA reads TGTGCCAGTAGTCAGAGGACAGACTATGGCTACACCTTC.

The DNA for the CDR3 is TGTGCCAGCAGCGTAGACCCCCGGGAGACCCAGTACTTC. Translating it yields CASSVDPRETQYF. The chain couples TRBV9 to TRBJ2-5; no clear D gene. Deletions cut 0 bases from V and 5 bases from J, with 8 bases between. Germline CDR1 is SGDLS and CDR2 is YYNGEE. The CDR3 sequence is 13 residues long.

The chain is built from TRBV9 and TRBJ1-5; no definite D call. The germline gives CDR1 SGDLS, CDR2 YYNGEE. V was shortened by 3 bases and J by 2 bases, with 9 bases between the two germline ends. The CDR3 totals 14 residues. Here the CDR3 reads CASSGGGGNQPQHF. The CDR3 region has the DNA TGTGCCAGCAGCGGGGGAGGCGGCAATCAGCCCCAGCATTTT.

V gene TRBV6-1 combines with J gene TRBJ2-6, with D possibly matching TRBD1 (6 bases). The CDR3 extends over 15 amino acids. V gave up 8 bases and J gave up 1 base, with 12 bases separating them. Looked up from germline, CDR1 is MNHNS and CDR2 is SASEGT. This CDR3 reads CASLQDRSGANVLTF. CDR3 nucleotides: TGTGCCAGCCTCCAGGACAGATCTGGGGCCAACGTCCTGACTTTC.

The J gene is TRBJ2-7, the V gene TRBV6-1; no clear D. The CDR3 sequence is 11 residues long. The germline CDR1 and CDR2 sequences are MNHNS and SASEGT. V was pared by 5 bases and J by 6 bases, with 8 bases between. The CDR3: CASSYLGEQYF. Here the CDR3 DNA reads TGTGCCAGCAGTTACCTAGGCGAGCAGTACTTC.

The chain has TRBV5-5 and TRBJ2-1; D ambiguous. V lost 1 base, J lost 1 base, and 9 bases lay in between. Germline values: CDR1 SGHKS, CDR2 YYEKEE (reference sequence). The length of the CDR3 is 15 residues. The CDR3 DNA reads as TGTGCCAGCAGCTTGTCCGGGTCTTCCTACAATGAGCAGTTCTTC. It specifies CASSLSGSSYNEQFF.

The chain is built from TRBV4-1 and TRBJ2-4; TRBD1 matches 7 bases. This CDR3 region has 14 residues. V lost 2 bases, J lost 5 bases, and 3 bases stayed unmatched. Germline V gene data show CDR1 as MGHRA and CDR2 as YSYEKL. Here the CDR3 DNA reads TGCGCCAGCAGCCAATTAACAGGGGAAAACATTCAGTACTTC. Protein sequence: CASSQLTGENIQYF.

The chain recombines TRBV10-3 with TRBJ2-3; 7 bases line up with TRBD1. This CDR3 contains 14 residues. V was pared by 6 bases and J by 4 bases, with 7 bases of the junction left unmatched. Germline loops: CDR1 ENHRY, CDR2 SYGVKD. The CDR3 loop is CAISEGARADTQYF. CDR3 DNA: TGTGCCATCAGCGAGGGGGCGCGCGCAGATACGCAGTATTTT.

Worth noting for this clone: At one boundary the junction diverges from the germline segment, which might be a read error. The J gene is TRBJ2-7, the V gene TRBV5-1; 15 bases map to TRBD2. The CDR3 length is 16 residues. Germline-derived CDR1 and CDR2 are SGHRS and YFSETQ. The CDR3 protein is CVSSHDRTSGRVEQYF. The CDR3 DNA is TGCGTCAGCAGCCACGACAGGACTAGCGGGAGGGTCGAGCAGTACTTC.

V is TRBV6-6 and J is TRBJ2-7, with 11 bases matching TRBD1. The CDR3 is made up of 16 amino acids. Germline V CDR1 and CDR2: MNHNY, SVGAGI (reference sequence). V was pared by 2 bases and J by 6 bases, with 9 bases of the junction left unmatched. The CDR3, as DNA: TGTGCCAGCAGTTACCCCGGGACAGGGGGGAGGATCGAGCAGTACTTC. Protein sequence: CASSYPGTGGRIEQYF.

CDR3 nucleotides: TGTGCCAGCAGTCTACTAGAAGGGACCCAGTACTTC. The encoded protein is CASSLLEGTQYF. The chain has TRBV28 and TRBJ2-5; TRBD2 might be the D (5 bases). Trimming took 5 bases from V and 7 from J, leaving 11 bases between them. Germline V lookup: CDR1 MDHEN, CDR2 SYDVKM. CDR3 length equals 12 residues.

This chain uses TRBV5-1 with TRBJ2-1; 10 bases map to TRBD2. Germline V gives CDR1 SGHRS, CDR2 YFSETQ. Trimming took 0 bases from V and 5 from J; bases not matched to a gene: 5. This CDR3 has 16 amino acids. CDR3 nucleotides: TGCGCCAGCAGCTTGGGGATAGCGGGAGGCGACAATGAGCAGTTCTTC. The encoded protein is CASSLGIAGGDNEQFF. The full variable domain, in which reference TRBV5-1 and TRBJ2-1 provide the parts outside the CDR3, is KAGVTQTPRYLIKTRGQQVTLSCSPISGHRSVSWYQQTPGQGLQFLFEYFSETQRNKGNFPGRFSGRQFSNSRSEMNVSTLELGDSALYLCASSLGIAGGDNEQFFGPGTRLTVL.

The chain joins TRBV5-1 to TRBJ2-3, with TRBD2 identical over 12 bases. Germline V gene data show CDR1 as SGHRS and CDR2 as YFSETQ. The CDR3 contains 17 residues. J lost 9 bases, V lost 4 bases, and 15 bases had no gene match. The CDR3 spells CASSIGTSGFPSQTQYF. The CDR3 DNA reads TGCGCCAGCAGCATAGGGACTAGCGGGTTTCCGTCGCAGACGCAGTATTTT.

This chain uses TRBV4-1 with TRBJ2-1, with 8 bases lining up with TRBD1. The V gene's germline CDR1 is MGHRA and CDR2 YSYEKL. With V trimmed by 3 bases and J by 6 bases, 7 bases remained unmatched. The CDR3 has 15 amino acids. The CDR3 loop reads CASSHRQGAGNEQFF. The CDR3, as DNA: TGCGCCAGCAGCCACCGCCAGGGGGCAGGCAATGAGCAGTTCTTC.